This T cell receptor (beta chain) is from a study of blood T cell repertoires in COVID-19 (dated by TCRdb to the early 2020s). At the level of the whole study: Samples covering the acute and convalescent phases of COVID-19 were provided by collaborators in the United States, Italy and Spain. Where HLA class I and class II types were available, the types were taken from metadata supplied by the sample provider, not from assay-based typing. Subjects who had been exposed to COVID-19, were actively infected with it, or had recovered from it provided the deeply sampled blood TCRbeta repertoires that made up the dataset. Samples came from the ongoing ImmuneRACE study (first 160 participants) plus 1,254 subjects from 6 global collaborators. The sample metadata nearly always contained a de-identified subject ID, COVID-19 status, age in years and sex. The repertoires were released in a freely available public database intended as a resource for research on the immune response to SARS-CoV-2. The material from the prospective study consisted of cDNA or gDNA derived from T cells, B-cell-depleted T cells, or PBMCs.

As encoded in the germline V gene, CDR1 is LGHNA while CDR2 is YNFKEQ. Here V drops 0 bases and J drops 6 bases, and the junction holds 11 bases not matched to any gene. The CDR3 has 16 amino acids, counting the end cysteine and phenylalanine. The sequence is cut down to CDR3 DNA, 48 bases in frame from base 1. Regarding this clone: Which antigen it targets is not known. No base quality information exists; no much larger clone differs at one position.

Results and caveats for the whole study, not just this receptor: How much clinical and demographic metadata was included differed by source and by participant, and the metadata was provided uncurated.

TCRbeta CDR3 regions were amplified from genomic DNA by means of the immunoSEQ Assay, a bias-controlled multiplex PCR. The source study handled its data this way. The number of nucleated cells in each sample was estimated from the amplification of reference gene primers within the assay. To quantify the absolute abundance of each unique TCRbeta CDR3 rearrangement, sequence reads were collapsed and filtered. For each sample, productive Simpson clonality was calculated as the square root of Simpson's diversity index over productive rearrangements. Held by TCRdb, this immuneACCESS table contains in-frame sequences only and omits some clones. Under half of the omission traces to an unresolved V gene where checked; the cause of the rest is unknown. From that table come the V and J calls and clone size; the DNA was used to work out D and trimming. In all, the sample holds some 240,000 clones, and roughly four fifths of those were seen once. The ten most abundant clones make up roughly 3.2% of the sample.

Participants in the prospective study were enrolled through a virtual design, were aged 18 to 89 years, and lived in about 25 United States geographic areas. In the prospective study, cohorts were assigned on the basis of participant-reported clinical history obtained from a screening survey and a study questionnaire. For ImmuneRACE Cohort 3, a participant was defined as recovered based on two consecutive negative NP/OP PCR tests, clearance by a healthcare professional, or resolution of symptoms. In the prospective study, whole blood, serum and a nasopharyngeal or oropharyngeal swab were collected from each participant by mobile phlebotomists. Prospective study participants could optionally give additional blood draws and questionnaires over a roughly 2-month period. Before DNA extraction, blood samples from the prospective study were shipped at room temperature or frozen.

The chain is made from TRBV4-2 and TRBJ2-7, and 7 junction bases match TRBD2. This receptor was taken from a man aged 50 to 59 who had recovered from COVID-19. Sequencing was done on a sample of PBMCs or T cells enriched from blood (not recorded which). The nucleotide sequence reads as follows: TGTGCCAGCAGCCAAGATGCGCGGGGGACGGGGGTCGAGCAGTACTTC. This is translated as CASSQDARGTGVEQYF.